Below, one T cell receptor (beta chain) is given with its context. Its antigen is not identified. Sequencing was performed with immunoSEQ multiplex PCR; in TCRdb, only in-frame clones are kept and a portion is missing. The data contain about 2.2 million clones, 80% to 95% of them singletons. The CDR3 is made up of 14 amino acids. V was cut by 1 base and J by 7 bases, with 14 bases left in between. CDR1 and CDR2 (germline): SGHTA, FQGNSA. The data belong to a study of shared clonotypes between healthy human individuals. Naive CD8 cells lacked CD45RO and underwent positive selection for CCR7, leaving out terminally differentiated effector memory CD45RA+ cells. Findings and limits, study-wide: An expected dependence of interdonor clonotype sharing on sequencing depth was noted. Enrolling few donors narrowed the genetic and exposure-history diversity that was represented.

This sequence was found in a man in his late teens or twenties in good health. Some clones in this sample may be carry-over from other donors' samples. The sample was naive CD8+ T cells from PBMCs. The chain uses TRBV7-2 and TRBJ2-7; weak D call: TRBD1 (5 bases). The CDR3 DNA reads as TGTGCCAGCAGCTTAGTGGGGCCACTGGGGGAGCAGTACTTC. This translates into CASSLVGPLGEQYF.